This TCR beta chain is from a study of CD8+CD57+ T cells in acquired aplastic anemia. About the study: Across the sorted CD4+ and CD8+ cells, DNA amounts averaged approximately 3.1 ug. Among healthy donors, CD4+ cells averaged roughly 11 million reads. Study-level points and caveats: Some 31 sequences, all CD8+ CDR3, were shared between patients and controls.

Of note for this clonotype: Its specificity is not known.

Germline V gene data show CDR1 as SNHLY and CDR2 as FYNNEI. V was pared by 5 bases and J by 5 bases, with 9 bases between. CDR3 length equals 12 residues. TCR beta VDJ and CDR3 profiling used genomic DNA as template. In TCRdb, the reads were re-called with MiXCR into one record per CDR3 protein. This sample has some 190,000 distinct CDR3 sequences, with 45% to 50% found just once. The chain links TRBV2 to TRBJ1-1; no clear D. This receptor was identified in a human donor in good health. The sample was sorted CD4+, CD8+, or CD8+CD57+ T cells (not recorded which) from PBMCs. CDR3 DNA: TGTGCCAGCAGTCTAAGTGGTACTGAAGCTTTCTTT. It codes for CASSLSGTEAFF.